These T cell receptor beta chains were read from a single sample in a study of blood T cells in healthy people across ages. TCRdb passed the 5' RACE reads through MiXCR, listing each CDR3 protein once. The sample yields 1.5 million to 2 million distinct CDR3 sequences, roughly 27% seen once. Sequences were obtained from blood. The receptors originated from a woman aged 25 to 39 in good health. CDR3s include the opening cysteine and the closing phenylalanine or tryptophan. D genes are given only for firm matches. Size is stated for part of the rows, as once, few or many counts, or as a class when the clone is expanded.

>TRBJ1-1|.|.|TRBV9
CASSVGGRGTEAFF
TGTGCCAGCAGCGTCGGGGGTAGGGGCACTGAAGCTTTCTTT
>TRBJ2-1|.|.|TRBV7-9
CASSLSGALLNEQFF
TGTGCCAGCAGCTTATCAGGGGCCCTACTCAATGAGCAGTTCTTC
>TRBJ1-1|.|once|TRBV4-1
CASSLRGPLNTEAFF
TGCGCCAGCAGCCTCCGAGGGCCCTTGAACACTGAAGCTTTCTTT
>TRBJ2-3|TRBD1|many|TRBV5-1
CASSLRTGGEDTQYF
TGCGCCAGCAGCTTGAGGACAGGGGGCGAGGATACGCAGTATTTT
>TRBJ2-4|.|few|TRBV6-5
CASSYVTGWEKYF
TGTGCCAGCAGTTACGTCACAGGGTGGGAAAAGTACTTC
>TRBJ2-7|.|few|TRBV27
CASSSTPAYEQYF
TGTGCCAGCAGTTCCACCCCGGCGTACGAGCAGTACTTC
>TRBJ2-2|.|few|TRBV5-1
CASRPDTANTGELFF
TGCGCCAGCAGGCCAGACACCGCGAACACCGGGGAGCTGTTTTTT
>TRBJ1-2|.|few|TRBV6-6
CASSYDDSFYGYTF
TGTGCCAGCAGTTACGACGACAGCTTCTATGGCTACACCTTC
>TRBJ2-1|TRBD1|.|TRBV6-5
CASRRQGRLYNEQFF
TGTGCCAGCAGGAGACAGGGGCGGTTATACAATGAGCAGTTCTTC
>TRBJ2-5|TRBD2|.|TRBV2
CASRRLAGGRNEQYF
TGTGCCAGCAGACGACTAGCGGGAGGGCGAAATGAGCAGTACTTC
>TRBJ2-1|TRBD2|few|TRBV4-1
CASSPQLAGRYYNEQFF
TGCGCCAGCAGCCCCCAACTAGCGGGGAGATACTACAATGAGCAGTTCTTC
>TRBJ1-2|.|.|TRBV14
CASSHSYKGPRRGYTF
TGTGCCAGTAGCCATAGCTATAAGGGGCCACGGCGGGGCTACACCTTC
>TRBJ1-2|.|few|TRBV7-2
CASSSKSSRGGYTF
TGTGCCAGCAGCTCAAAGTCCTCCCGGGGGGGCTACACCTTC
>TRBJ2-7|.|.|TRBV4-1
CASSLGNSVNSYEQYF
TGCGCCAGCAGCCTCGGGAATAGCGTTAACTCCTACGAGCAGTACTTC
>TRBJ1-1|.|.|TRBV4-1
CASSQVALNTEAFF
TGCGCCAGCAGCCAAGTAGCCTTGAACACTGAAGCTTTCTTT
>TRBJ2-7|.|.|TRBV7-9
CASSSSRDQAYEQYF
TGTGCCAGCAGCAGCTCCCGGGACCAAGCCTACGAGCAGTACTTC
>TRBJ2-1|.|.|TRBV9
CASSVVPRGDEQFF
TGTGCCAGCAGCGTAGTTCCCCGTGGCGATGAGCAGTTCTTC
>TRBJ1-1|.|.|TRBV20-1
CSARSRGPTEAFF
TGCAGTGCTAGATCCAGGGGCCCCACTGAAGCTTTCTTT
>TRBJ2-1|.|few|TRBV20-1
CSARDLAGGFNEQFF
TGCAGTGCTAGAGATCTGGCAGGGGGGTTTAATGAGCAGTTCTTC
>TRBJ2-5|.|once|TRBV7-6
CTSSLAEDGTQYF
TGTACCAGCAGCTTAGCAGAGGATGGGACCCAGTACTTC
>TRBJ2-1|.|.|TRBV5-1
CASSLSWTETYNEQFF
TGCGCCAGCAGCTTGTCCTGGACAGAGACCTACAATGAGCAGTTCTTC
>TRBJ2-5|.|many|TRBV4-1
CASSQGSGDQETQYF
TGCGCCAGCAGCCAAGGGTCTGGGGACCAAGAGACCCAGTACTTC
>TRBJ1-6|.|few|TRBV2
CASSVTRYNSPLHF
TGTGCCAGCAGCGTAACTCGTTATAATTCACCCCTCCACTTT
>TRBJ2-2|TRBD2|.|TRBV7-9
CASNHHRRLAGDGMVGELFF
TGTGCCAGCAACCACCATCGCAGACTAGCGGGAGATGGTATGGTCGGGGAGCTGTTTTTT
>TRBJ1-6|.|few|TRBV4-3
CASSQDRGSPLHF
TGCGCCAGCAGCCAAGATAGGGGTTCACCCCTCCACTTT
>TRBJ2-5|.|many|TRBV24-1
CATSDPRDGARTQYF
TGTGCCACCAGTGATCCTAGGGACGGTGCGAGGACCCAGTACTTC
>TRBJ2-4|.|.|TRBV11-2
CASSPQGGAKNIQYF
TGTGCCAGCAGCCCGCAGGGGGGCGCCAAAAACATTCAGTACTTC
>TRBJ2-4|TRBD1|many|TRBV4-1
CASSQRPTGGSIQYF
TGCGCCAGCAGCCAAAGGCCCACAGGGGGAAGCATTCAGTACTTC
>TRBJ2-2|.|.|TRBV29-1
CSVDGYTGELFF
TGCAGCGTTGACGGTTACACCGGGGAGCTGTTTTTT
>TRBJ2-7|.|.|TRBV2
CASKILTEQYF
TGTGCCAGCAAGATCCTCACCGAGCAGTACTTC
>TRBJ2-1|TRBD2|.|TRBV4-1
CASSQEGQREGLLPYNEQFF
TGCGCCAGCAGCCAAGAAGGTCAGCGGGAGGGCCTTTTGCCCTACAATGAGCAGTTCTTC
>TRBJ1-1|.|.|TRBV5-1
CASSLSSGEAFF
TGCGCCAGCAGCTTATCTTCTGGTGAAGCTTTCTTT
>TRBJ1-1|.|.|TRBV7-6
CASSLVDRNTEAFF
TGTGCCAGCAGCTTAGTAGACAGGAACACTGAAGCTTTCTTT
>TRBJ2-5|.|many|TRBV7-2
CASSTDRETQYF
TGTGCCAGCAGCACGGACAGAGAGACCCAGTACTTC
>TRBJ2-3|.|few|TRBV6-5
CASSYPSASTQYF
TGTGCCAGCAGTTATCCTAGTGCGTCTACGCAGTATTTT
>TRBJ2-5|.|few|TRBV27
CASRPRMTAGRGQETQYF
TGTGCCAGCAGGCCTCGGATGACGGCGGGTAGGGGCCAAGAGACCCAGTACTTC
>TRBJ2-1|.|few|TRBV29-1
CSVCCEPEDEQFF
TGCAGCGTCTGCTGCGAACCTGAGGATGAGCAGTTCTTC
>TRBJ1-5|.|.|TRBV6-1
CASSEGYQGPRQPQHF
TGTGCCAGCAGTGAAGGCTATCAGGGCCCTCGTCAGCCCCAGCATTTT
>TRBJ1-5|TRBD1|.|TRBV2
CASSAGTVNQPQHF
TGTGCCAGCAGCGCCGGGACAGTTAATCAGCCCCAGCATTTT
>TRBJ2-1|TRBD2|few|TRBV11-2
CASSRLLSGTSGPNEQFF
TGTGCCAGCAGCCGACTTCTATCCGGGACTAGCGGACCCAATGAGCAGTTCTTC
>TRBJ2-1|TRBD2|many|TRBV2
CASTGTSGSSNEQFF
TGTGCCAGCACCGGGACTAGCGGGAGCTCTAATGAGCAGTTCTTC
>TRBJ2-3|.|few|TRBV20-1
CSARPPTGTDTQYF
TGCAGTGCTAGACCACCGACCGGCACAGATACGCAGTATTTT
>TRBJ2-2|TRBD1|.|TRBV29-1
CSARDRVAGELFF
TGCAGCGCCCGGGACAGGGTGGCCGGGGAGCTGTTTTTT
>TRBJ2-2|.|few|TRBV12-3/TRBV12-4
CASRVGRDRLTGELFF
TGTGCCAGCAGGGTTGGGCGGGACAGACTCACCGGGGAGCTGTTTTTT
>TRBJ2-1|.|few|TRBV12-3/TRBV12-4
CASSPPRVLLGNEQFF
TGTGCCAGCAGTCCTCCCCGGGTTTTGCTGGGTAATGAGCAGTTCTTC
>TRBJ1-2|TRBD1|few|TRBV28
CASRTGAPGYGYTF
TGTGCCAGCCGTACAGGGGCGCCCGGCTATGGCTACACCTTC
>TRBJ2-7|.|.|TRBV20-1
CSAPRTGSYEQYF
TGCAGTGCCCCTCGGACGGGTTCCTACGAGCAGTACTTC
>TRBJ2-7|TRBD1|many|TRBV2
CASSGTGVWEQYF
TGTGCCAGCAGTGGGACAGGGGTGTGGGAGCAGTACTTC
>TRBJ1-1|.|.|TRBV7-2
CASTRDAMGAFF
TGTGCCAGCACCCGGGACGCCATGGGAGCTTTCTTT
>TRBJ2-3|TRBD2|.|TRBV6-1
CASRGLGTSGGVSTDTQYF
TGTGCCAGCAGAGGGCTAGGGACTAGCGGGGGGGTCAGCACAGATACGCAGTATTTT
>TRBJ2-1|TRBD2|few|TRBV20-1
CSAGASGSYNEQFF
TGCAGTGCTGGGGCTAGCGGGTCGTACAATGAGCAGTTCTTC
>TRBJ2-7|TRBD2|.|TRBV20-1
CSARGTSGNSYEQYF
TGCAGTGCCCGAGGAACTAGCGGGAACTCCTACGAGCAGTACTTC
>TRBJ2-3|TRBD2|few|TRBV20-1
CSAKVTSGGGDTQYF
TGCAGTGCTAAAGTGACTAGCGGGGGGGGAGATACGCAGTATTTT
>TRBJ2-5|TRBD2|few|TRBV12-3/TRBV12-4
CASSPYSGLDGETQYF
TGTGCCAGCAGTCCCTATAGCGGACTAGACGGCGAGACCCAGTACTTC
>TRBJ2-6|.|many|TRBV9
CASSGRTGLNSGANVLTF
TGTGCCAGCAGCGGACGAACAGGGTTGAACTCTGGGGCCAACGTCCTGACTTTC
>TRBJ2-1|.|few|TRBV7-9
CASSRLRGTNEQFF
TGTGCCAGCAGCCGGCTTAGGGGGACCAATGAGCAGTTCTTC
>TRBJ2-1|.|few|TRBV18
CASSPPRTPTYNEQFF
TGTGCCAGCTCACCACCCAGGACTCCGACCTACAATGAGCAGTTCTTC
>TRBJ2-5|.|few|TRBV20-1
CSAVGELTQYF
TGCAGTGCTGTAGGTGAGCTCACCCAGTACTTC